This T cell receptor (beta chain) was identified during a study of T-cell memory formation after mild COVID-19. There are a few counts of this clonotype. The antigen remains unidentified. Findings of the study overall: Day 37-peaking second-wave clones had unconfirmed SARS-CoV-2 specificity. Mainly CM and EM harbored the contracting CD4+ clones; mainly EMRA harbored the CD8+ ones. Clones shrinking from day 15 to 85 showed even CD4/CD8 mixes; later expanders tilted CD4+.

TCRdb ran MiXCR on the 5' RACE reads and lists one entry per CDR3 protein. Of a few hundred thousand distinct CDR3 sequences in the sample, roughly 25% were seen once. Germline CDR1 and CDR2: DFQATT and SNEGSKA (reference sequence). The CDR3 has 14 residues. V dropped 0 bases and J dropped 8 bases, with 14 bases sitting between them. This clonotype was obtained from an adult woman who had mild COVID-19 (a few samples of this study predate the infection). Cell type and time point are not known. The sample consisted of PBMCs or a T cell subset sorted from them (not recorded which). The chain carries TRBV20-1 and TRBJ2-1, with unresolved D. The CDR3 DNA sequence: TGCAGTGCTAGAGATTGGACCATACGCGATGAGCAGTTCTTC. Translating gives CSARDWTIRDEQFF.